A selection of T cell receptor beta chains follows, all from one sample in a study of cytomegalovirus exposure and HLA in healthy donors. Assay used: immunoSEQ multiplex PCR; TCRdb lists only in-frame clones, some missing. The sample includes about 180,000 clones, more than 70% of them seen just once. Source material: PBMCs. The source is a girl under 18 in good health and CMV-seropositive. The CDR3 runs from the conserved cysteine through the conserved F or W.

>TRBV11-3
CASSLWDRRDEQFF
>TRBV5-1
CASSLAGTSYEQYF
>TRBV5-1
CASSFGIYNEQFF
>TRBV30
CAWSVKGARYNEQFF
>TRBV6-5
CASRRTGIGEQYF
>TRBV5-1
CASSSPGLEETQYF
>TRBV6-4
CASSELAGGTYEQYF
>TRBV2
CASSPSGRGTGELFF
>TRBV25-1
CASRAVRQGKLFF
>TRBV30
CACEDYGYTF
>TRBV30
CAFSLAGLRTDTQYF
>TRBV27
CASSSRQGDYGYTF
>TRBV7-6
CASSLVAEGGGGYNEQFF
>TRBV27
CASRASGGISYNEQFF
>TRBV27
CASSLSVRGSGYTF
>TRBV11-2
CASSPLTRWDTEAFF
>TRBV7-9
CASSSTSGRGDTQYF
>TRBV5-1
CASSLGGGGGYEQYF
>TRBV4-2
CASSQDTNGQETQYF
>TRBV9
CASSRQGDASSYEQYF
>TRBV7-6
CASSFGGAQPQHF
>TRBV6-5
CASSTLAGHNEQFF
>TRBV6-5
CASSYAGYEQYF
>TRBV2
CASSDATIVYEQYF
>TRBV7-2
CASSLTVPGGYGYTF
>TRBV30
CAWNKGRGTEAFF
>TRBV11-2
CASSPNHNEQFF
>TRBV6-1
CASSEVGGGYGYTF
>TRBV5-1
CASSGIAGDGAEETQYF
>TRBV7-9
CASSFGGAGGTDTQYF
>TRBV5-1
CASSPVAGGWNTGELFF
>TRBV7-2
CASSLRIHLRGADTEAFF
>TRBV12-5
CASGPGLAGAPDTQYF
>TRBV5-1
CASSLRQGSNYGYTF
>TRBV18
CASSPTDRLAGVYEQYF
>TRBV27
CASSLFPSGSGANVLTF
>TRBV29-1
CSVEVGGLETQYF
>TRBV15
CATTRGGLAEYNEQFF
>TRBV4-1
CASSQRQGGYEQYF
>TRBV7-6
CASSSRGNQPQHF
>TRBV27
CASSLAAGGEAFF
>TRBV5-6
CASSPLSGGSPLHF
>TRBV6-5
CASSYQAGGGNEQYF
>TRBV7-8
CASSDTELDYEQYF
>TRBV6-5
CASSYSSVTGELFF
>TRBV7-2
CASSSHPRTTWNQPQHF
>TRBV19
CASRKLAGVSYNEQFF
>TRBV14
CASSHGQGRAGELFF
>TRBV25-1
CASSEFSGNWETQYF
>TRBV2
CASMDTRRRLGYTF
>TRBV5-1
CASSLQGTEAFF
>TRBV5-1
CASSLDGKGYTF
>TRBV2
CASGRSNGYTF
>TRBV6-6
CASSYPGTGGIDEQFF
>TRBV7-9
CASSQPLDGTYEQYF